The clone carrying this T cell receptor beta chain was observed once. There are 11 residues in the CDR3. Deep-level assay runs were performed. The sorted-subset replicate PCRs were given about 210 ng DNA, which is approximately 30,000 T cell genomes. TCRdb keeps only in-frame clones here, not all; method: immunoSEQ multiplex PCR. The sample consists of about 2.3 million clones, 80% to 95% of them appearing once. This sample is part of a study of shared clonotypes between healthy human individuals. At the level of the study: CD4 naive cells filled three plates per donor, CD4 memory three, CD8 naive two and CD8 memory one.

The specimen sequenced was naive CD4+ T cells from PBMCs. The sample's subset: CD45RA+ positively selected. The chain recombines TRBV21-1 with TRBJ2-1; no DNA check was done on the table's D call, TRBD1. TRBV21-1 is termed a pseudogene. This TCR came from a man between 18 and 35 years old in good health. Some clones in this sample may be carry-over from other donors' samples. CDR3 sequence: CASSTQGQQFF. The CDR3 DNA follows: TGTGCCAGCAGCACTCAGGGTCAGCAGTTCTTC.